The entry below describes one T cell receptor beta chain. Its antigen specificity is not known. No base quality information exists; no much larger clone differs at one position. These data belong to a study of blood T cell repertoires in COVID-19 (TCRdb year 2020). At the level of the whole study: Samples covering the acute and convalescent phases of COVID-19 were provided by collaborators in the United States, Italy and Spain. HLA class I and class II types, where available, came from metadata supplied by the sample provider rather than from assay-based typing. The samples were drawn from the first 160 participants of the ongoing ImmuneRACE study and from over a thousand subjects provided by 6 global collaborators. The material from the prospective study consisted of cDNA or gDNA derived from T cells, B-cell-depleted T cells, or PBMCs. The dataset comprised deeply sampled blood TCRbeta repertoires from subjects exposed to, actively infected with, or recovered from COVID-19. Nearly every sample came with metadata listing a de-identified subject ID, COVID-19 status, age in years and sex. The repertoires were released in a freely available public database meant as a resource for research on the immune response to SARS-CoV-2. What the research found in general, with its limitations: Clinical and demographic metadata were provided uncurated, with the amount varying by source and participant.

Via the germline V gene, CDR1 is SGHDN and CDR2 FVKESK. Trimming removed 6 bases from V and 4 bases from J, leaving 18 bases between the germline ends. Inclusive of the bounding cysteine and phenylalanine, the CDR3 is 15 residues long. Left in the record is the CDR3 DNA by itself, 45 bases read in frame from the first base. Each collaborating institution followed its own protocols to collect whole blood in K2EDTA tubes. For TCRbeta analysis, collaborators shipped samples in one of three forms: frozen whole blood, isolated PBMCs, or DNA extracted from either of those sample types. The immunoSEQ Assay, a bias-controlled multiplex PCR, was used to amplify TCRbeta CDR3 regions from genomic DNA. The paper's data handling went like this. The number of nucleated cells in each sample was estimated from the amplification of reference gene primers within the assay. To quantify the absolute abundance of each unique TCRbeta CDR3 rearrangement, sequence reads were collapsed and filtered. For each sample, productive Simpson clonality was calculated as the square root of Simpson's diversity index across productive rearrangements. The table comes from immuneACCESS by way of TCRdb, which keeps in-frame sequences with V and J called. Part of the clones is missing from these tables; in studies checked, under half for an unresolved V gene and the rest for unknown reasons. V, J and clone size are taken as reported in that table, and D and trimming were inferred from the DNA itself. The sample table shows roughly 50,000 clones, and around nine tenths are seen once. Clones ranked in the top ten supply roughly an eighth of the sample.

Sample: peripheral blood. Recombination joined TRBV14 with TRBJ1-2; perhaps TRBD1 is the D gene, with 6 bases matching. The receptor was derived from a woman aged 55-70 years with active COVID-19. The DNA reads TGTGCCAGCAGTCGATCTCAGACAGGAATCTATGGCTACACCTTC. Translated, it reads CASSRSQTGIYGYTF.